Below are 31 T cell receptor beta chains sequenced from a single sample in a study of immune cell composition in non-small cell lung cancer. Profiling relied on immunoSEQ multiplex PCR, and the TCRdb table lists in-frame clones only, not all of them. The sample yields 4,000 to 5,000 clones, around 82% seen once. What was sequenced was lung tumor tissue. These TCRs come from a human donor with non-small cell lung cancer.

This chain connects TRBV30 to TRBJ2-7, with 9 nucleotides matching TRBD1. The CDR3 runs 14 residues. Germline loops: CDR1 GTSNPN, CDR2 SVGIG (reference sequence). The ends lost 0 bases at V and 2 bases at J; junction bases unmatched: 2. The CDR3 here is CAWSVRTGAYEQYF. As DNA, the CDR3 is TGTGCCTGGAGTGTGAGGACAGGGGCCTACGAGCAGTACTTC.

The V and J genes are TRBV7-2 and TRBJ1-1; D call uncertain. CDR1 is SGHTA and CDR2 is FQGNSA in the germline V gene. V lost 5 bases to trimming and J lost 1 base, with 11 bases between them. The CDR3 extends over 14 amino acids. The CDR3 loop reads CASSRRATNTEAFF. CDR3 in DNA: TGTGCCAGCAGCCGGCGGGCAACGAACACTGAAGCTTTCTTT.

This clone was counted only a few times. V gene TRBV6-5 combines with J gene TRBJ1-6; possible D gene TRBD1, 5 bases. This CDR3 spans 13 amino acids. Trimming pared 0 bases from V and 13 bases from J, leaving 10 bases between. Germline V lookup: CDR1 MNHEY, CDR2 SVGAGI. DNA for the CDR3: TGTGCCAGCAGTTACTCGGGGGGTGGGCCCCTCCACTTT. Residues: CASSYSGGGPLHF.

This sequence joins TRBV4-3 and TRBJ2-7; maybe TRBD1 (5 bases). Germline CDR1 reads LGHNA; CDR2 reads YSLEER. Trimming pared 5 bases from V and 4 bases from J, leaving 12 bases between. The CDR3 is made up of 13 amino acids. CDR3 in DNA: TGCGCCAGCAGCTCCCAGACAGCTTACGAGCAGTACTTC. This encodes CASSSQTAYEQYF.

By proportion, this clone is medium-sized. The V gene is TRBV18, the J gene TRBJ1-5; weak D call: TRBD1 (5 bases). The V end lost 10 bases, the J end lost 1 base, and 8 bases lay between the germline ends. Per germline, CDR1 KGHSH and CDR2 LQKENI. This CDR3 is 12 amino acids long. CDR3 protein: CATAGSNQPQHF. In DNA form, the CDR3 reads TGTGCCACCGCAGGGAGCAATCAGCCCCAGCATTTT.

This clone was counted only a few times. The chain carries TRBV14 and TRBJ1-2; no clear D gene. The CDR3 runs to 17 residues. Germline V gene lookup returns CDR1 SGHDN and CDR2 FVKESK. The ends were cut back, 4 bases at V and 6 bases at J, with 24 bases in the middle. Here the CDR3 DNA reads TGTGCCAGCAGCCGCCCTTGGGCAGGATCCCTCCAGAATGGCTACACCTTC. It yields the protein CASSRPWAGSLQNGYTF.

The chain links TRBV18 to TRBJ1-2, with 8 positions matching TRBD1. The CDR3 consists of 14 residues. The germline gives CDR1 KGHSH, CDR2 LQKENI. Losses at the gene ends were 3 bases for V and 1 base for J; bases not matched to a gene: 1. CDR3 in DNA: TGTGCCAGCTCACCCGACAGGGGTAACTATGGCTACACCTTC. Protein product: CASSPDRGNYGYTF. Together with reference TRBV18 and TRBJ1-2, the CDR3 gives the full variable domain: NAGVMQNPRHLVRRRGQEARLRCSPMKGHSHVYWYRQLPEEGLKFMVYLQKENIIDESGMPKERFSAEFPKEGPSILRIQQVVRGDSAAYFCASSPDRGNYGYTFGSGTRLTVV.

This rearrangement joins TRBV5-4 to TRBJ2-7; 7 nucleotides align to TRBD1. The CDR3 covers 17 residues. The germline CDR1 and CDR2 sequences are SGHNT and YYREEE (reference sequence). Trimming took 5 bases from V and 2 from J; bases not matched to a gene: 16. The CDR3 loop reads CASRLGGSSTGTYEQYF. The CDR3, as DNA: TGTGCCAGCAGGCTAGGGGGCTCCTCGACAGGGACCTACGAGCAGTACTTC. Variable domain in full (rest from reference TRBV5-4 and TRBJ2-7): ETGVTQSPTHLIKTRGQQVTLRCSSQSGHNTVSWYQQALGQGPQFIFQYYREEENGRGNFPPRFSGLQFPNYSSELNVNALELDDSALYLCASRLGGSSTGTYEQYFGPGTRLTVT.

The table lists this clone with a count of one. CDR3 region: CASGEGGRVNTGELFF. For the CDR3, the DNA is TGTGCCAGCGGGGAAGGCGGGAGGGTCAACACCGGGGAGCTGTTTTTT. The chain employs TRBV2 and TRBJ2-2, with TRBD2 matching 9 bases. Per germline, CDR1 SNHLY and CDR2 FYNNEI. The CDR3 is made up of 16 amino acids. Germline trimming cut 8 bases from V and 2 bases from J; bases unmatched to any gene: 9. Together with reference TRBV2 and TRBJ2-2, the CDR3 gives the full variable domain: EPEVTQTPSHQVTQMGQEVILRCVPISNHLYFYWYRQILGQKVEFLVSFYNNEISEKSEIFDDQFSVERPDGSNFTLKIRSTKLEDSAMYFCASGEGGRVNTGELFFGEGSRLTVL.

The chain links TRBV28 to TRBJ2-5, with D maybe TRBD2 (6 bases). The CDR3 has 14 amino acids. Germline V gene data show CDR1 as MDHEN and CDR2 as SYDVKM. Deletions cut 8 bases from V and 2 bases from J, with 15 bases between. The CDR3 DNA reads as TGTGCCAGCGCGACTCGACTAGAGCAAGAGACCCAGTACTTC. This sequence encodes CASATRLEQETQYF.

The V and J genes are TRBV7-9 and TRBJ2-1, with D perhaps matching TRBD2 (6 bases). Germline V gene lookup returns CDR1 SEHNR and CDR2 FQNEAQ (reference sequence). The CDR3 extends over 13 amino acids. Trimming stripped 4 bases from V and 6 bases from J, with 10 bases between. The CDR3 sequence is CASSSTSSNEQFF. The CDR3 DNA follows: TGTGCCAGCAGCTCAACTAGCAGCAATGAGCAGTTCTTC.

The chain is built from TRBV4-3 and TRBJ1-2; tentative D call: TRBD1 (5 bases). Trimming took off 6 bases at V and 2 bases at J, with 19 bases between the two ends. The germline gives CDR1 LGHNA, CDR2 YSLEER. CDR3 length: 16 residues. The CDR3 reads CASREEARGGNYGYTF. The CDR3 DNA reads TGCGCCAGCAGGGAGGAGGCGAGGGGAGGGAACTATGGCTACACCTTC.

The gene calls are TRBV5-1 and TRBJ1-1; D gene ambiguous. Germline V gene data show CDR1 as SGHRS and CDR2 as YFSETQ. The CDR3 sequence is 15 residues long. Trimming left V 0 bases short and J 1 base short, with 10 bases between. CDR3 in amino acids: CASSLANVRNTEAFF. The DNA for the CDR3 is TGCGCCAGCAGCTTGGCCAACGTCAGGAACACTGAAGCTTTCTTT.

The chain is built from TRBV9 and TRBJ2-6; the match to TRBD1 covers 9 bases. V shed 4 bases and J 2 bases; nucleotides not matched to a gene: 7. The germline V gene has CDR1 SGDLS and CDR2 YYNGEE. This CDR3 region has 17 residues. The CDR3 spells CASSPLQGAAGANVLTF. The CDR3 DNA is TGTGCCAGCAGCCCTTTACAGGGGGCAGCTGGGGCCAACGTCCTGACTTTC.

The chain uses TRBV18 and TRBJ2-1, with 9 nucleotides matching TRBD1. This CDR3 has 15 amino acids. The V gene's germline CDR1 is KGHSH and CDR2 LQKENI. Trimming took 3 bases from V and 5 from J; bases not matched to a gene: 5. In DNA form, the CDR3 reads TGTGCCAGCTCACCCCTCGGGACAGGGCACAATGAGCAGTTCTTC. Its translation is CASSPLGTGHNEQFF.

This clone was seen a handful of times. The chain joins TRBV5-1 to TRBJ2-2; tentative D call: TRBD2 (6 bases). The CDR3 runs 15 residues. The germline V and J ends were trimmed by 3 bases and 1 base, with 10 bases remaining between them. The germline CDR1 and CDR2 sequences are SGHRS and YFSETQ. CDR3 sequence reads: CASSSGTLNTGELFF. The CDR3 bases are TGCGCCAGCAGCTCAGGGACTTTGAACACCGGGGAGCTGTTTTTT.

The chain is built from TRBV5-4 and TRBJ1-2; possible D gene TRBD1, 6 bases. CDR1 is SGHNT, CDR2 YYREEE, per germline (reference sequence). V shed 0 bases and J shed 0 bases, with 18 bases lying between them. The CDR3 loop spans 18 amino acids. In nucleotides, the CDR3 is TGTGCCAGCAGCTTGGGGTTTTCACAGGGCCGAGCTAACTATGGCTACACCTTC. It encodes CASSLGFSQGRANYGYTF. Using reference TRBV5-4 and TRBJ1-2 for the parts outside the CDR3, the full variable domain is ETGVTQSPTHLIKTRGQQVTLRCSSQSGHNTVSWYQQALGQGPQFIFQYYREEENGRGNFPPRFSGLQFPNYSSELNVNALELDDSALYLCASSLGFSQGRANYGYTFGSGTRLTVV.

The rearrangement links TRBV7-2 to TRBJ2-4; D is uncertain. V lost 3 bases and J lost 0, with 6 bases in between. Germline CDR1 is SGHTA and CDR2 is FQGNSA. The CDR3 loop spans 14 amino acids. CDR3 sequence reads: CASSLAAAKNIQYF. The CDR3 coding sequence is TGTGCCAGCAGCTTGGCGGCAGCCAAAAACATTCAGTACTTC.

This clone was recorded only once. The chain employs TRBV7-9 and TRBJ1-5; D gene ambiguous. Per germline, CDR1 SEHNR and CDR2 FQNEAQ (reference sequence). The V gene lost 3 bases and the J gene lost 3 bases, with 9 bases spanning the gap. The CDR3 runs to 14 residues. This chain's CDR3 is CASSFRRDNQPQHF. Written as DNA, the CDR3 is TGTGCCAGCAGCTTCCGACGGGACAATCAGCCCCAGCATTTT.

This clone has only one observation. V gene TRBV5-1 combines with J gene TRBJ2-3; weak D call: TRBD1 (5 bases). CDR1 is SGHRS, CDR2 YFSETQ, per germline. V was shortened by 0 bases and J by 3 bases, with 17 bases between the two germline ends. The CDR3 extends over 17 amino acids. This CDR3 is CASSLGPQGISTDTQYF. The CDR3 DNA sequence: TGCGCCAGCAGCTTGGGTCCCCAGGGCATTTCAACAGATACGCAGTATTTT. Variable domain in full (rest from reference TRBV5-1 and TRBJ2-3): KAGVTQTPRYLIKTRGQQVTLSCSPISGHRSVSWYQQTPGQGLQFLFEYFSETQRNKGNFPGRFSGRQFSNSRSEMNVSTLELGDSALYLCASSLGPQGISTDTQYFGPGTRLTVL.

This chain links TRBV5-1 with TRBJ2-2, with TRBD2 as a possible D gene (6 bases). The CDR3 runs 13 residues. Germline V gene data show CDR1 as SGHRS and CDR2 as YFSETQ. V dropped 4 bases and J dropped 8 bases, with 12 bases sitting between them. The CDR3 sequence is CASSRDGGGELFF. CDR3 bases: TGCGCCAGCAGCCGGGACGGAGGGGGGGAGCTGTTTTTT.

This clone is judged large (0.1 to 1%). The chain employs TRBV5-4 and TRBJ2-5; 9 positions agree with TRBD1. This CDR3 contains 14 residues. Germline trimming cut 4 bases from V and 1 base from J; bases unmatched to any gene: 2. From germline, CDR1 is SGHNT and CDR2 YYREEE (reference sequence). The CDR3 DNA follows: TGTGCCAGCAGCCAGGGACAGGGCCAAGAGACCCAGTACTTC. Residues: CASSQGQGQETQYF.

This clone has a single count. CDR3 DNA sequence: TGCGCCAGCAGCCAAGGACTAGCGGCGAACACCGGGGAGCTGTTTTTT. This sequence encodes CASSQGLAANTGELFF. The rearrangement joins TRBV4-3 to TRBJ2-2; 9 bases align to TRBD2. Germline CDR1 reads LGHNA; CDR2 reads YSLEER. CDR3 length: 16 amino acids. Trimming removed 1 base from V and 0 bases from J; junction bases left unmatched: 0.

This clone came up a few times. The J gene is TRBJ1-5, the V gene TRBV28; TRBD1 matches 8 bases. The V segment lost 7 bases and the J segment 6 bases; nucleotides outside the gene matches: 23. Germline V CDR1 and CDR2: MDHEN, SYDVKM. CDR3 length: 19 amino acids. The CDR3 is CASKKLRGGQGAVVQPQHF. The CDR3 region has the DNA TGTGCCAGCAAAAAATTAAGGGGAGGTCAGGGGGCGGTCGTTCAGCCCCAGCATTTT. The entire variable domain, with the rest obtained from reference TRBV28 and TRBJ1-5, is as follows: DVKVTQSSRYLVKRTGEKVFLECVQDMDHENMFWYRQDPGLGLRLIYFSYDVKMKEKGDIPEGYSVSREKKERFSLILESASTNQTSMYLCASKKLRGGQGAVVQPQHFGDGTRLSIL.

This clone was picked up one time. The gene calls are TRBV27 and TRBJ1-5, with 9 bases identical to TRBD1. The CDR3 sequence is 17 residues long. The J segment lost 0 bases and the V segment lost 4 bases, leaving 7 bases of the junction unmatched. Germline loops: CDR1 MNHEY, CDR2 SMNVEV (reference sequence). Here the CDR3 reads CASSSQTGGSSNQPQHF. CDR3 sequence (DNA): TGTGCCAGCAGTTCTCAGACAGGGGGTAGTAGCAATCAGCCCCAGCATTTT.

The chain has TRBV10-1 and TRBJ2-7; D not resolved. There are 10 residues in the CDR3. Looked up from germline, CDR1 is WNHNN and CDR2 is SYGVQD (reference sequence). Trimming stripped 8 bases from V and 2 bases from J, with 4 bases between. CDR3 nucleotides: TGCGCCAGCTCTCCCTACGAGCAGTACTTC. Encoded protein: CASSPYEQYF.

The table lists this clone with a count of one. V and J are TRBV6-6 and TRBJ2-5; D possibly corresponds to TRBD1 (5 bases). The CDR3 totals 14 residues. From germline, CDR1 is MNHNY and CDR2 SVGAGI (reference sequence). V was clipped by 7 bases and J by 3 bases, with 15 bases between them. CDR3 DNA sequence: TGTGCCAGCACTATGCAGGGAATGAAAGAGACCCAGTACTTC. Translated, it gives CASTMQGMKETQYF.

This clone turned up a few times. This chain joins TRBV7-9 and TRBJ2-7; TRBD1 agrees at 12 bases. This CDR3 is 14 amino acids long. Germline lookup yields CDR1 SEHNR and CDR2 FQNEAQ (reference sequence). V was pared by 5 bases and J by 6 bases, with 5 bases of the junction left unmatched. DNA of the CDR3: TGTGCCAGCAGCATGGGGACAGGGGGCGGCGAGCAGTACTTC. Encoded protein: CASSMGTGGGEQYF.

The genes are TRBV4-2 and TRBJ2-5, with D tentatively TRBD2 (6 bases). The end of the DNA is better explained by TRBJ2-7, so the J call may be wrong. Germline loops: CDR1 LGHNA, CDR2 YNFKEQ. This CDR3 is 15 amino acids long. The CDR3 region is CASSQDATRTYEQYF. CDR3 DNA sequence: TGTGCCAGCAGCCAAGATGCGACTAGGACCTACGAGCAGTACTTC.

The V and J genes are TRBV6-4 and TRBJ2-3, with 8 bases aligning to TRBD2. Germline V CDR1 and CDR2: MRHNA, SNTAGT. Losses at the gene ends were 4 bases for V and 2 bases for J; bases not matched to a gene: 5. This CDR3 comprises 15 residues. The CDR3 DNA reads TGTGCCAGCAGTGCAGGAGCGGGGGACACAGATACGCAGTATTTT. As protein: CASSAGAGDTDTQYF.

This chain's CDR3 is CASRPMRECWGETQYF. CDR3 DNA: TGTGCCAGCAGACCCATGCGGGAGTGTTGGGGAGAGACCCAGTACTTC. This sequence joins TRBV9 and TRBJ2-5, with 7 bases matching TRBD2. This CDR3 spans 16 amino acids. J gave up 4 bases and V 5 bases, and 14 bases lay outside the gene matches. Germline loops: CDR1 SGDLS, CDR2 YYNGEE.